This T cell receptor (beta chain) emerged from a study of blood T cell repertoires in COVID-19. Looking at the study overall: The United States, Italy and Spain were the sources of the acute and convalescent COVID-19 samples.

Germline CDR1 SGHDT, CDR2 YYEEEE. The CDR3 is 17 residues long. After removal of 4 bases from V and 0 bases from J, the junction contained 9 bases not matched to a gene. Some clones are missing from TCRdb's copy, which holds only in-frame ones; the method was immunoSEQ multiplex PCR. The table has 100,000 to 150,000 clones, around nine tenths seen once. The chain couples TRBV5-6 to TRBJ2-3, with 9 bases fitting TRBD2. Sequencing was done on a sample of peripheral blood. This TCR derives from a woman between 70 and 85 years old with COVID-19, enrolled during active disease. CDR3 nucleotides: TGTGCCAGCAGCCCGCTTCGCCTAGCGGGAAGCACAGATACGCAGTATTTT. Protein: CASSPLRLAGSTDTQYF.